A selection of T cell receptor beta chains follows, all from one sample in a study of blood T cells in healthy people across ages. A single record per CDR3 protein comes from TCRdb applying MiXCR to the 5' RACE reads. The sample has roughly 800,000 distinct CDR3 sequences, around 25% seen once. These same data were also listed under a study on T cells of mothers and their children.

The sample taken for sequencing was blood. The receptors were gathered from a boy aged 10-17 years in good health. Each CDR3 is given with its conserved first and last residue. The D gene is left open where the match is weak. A clone size is listed for some rows: how often the clone was seen (once, few, many), or a class if it is expanded.

size,J,D,V,CDR3,DNA
few,TRBJ2-1,-,TRBV7-8,CASSLVGTLREQFF,TGTGCCAGCAGCTTAGTTGGGACCCTCCGCGAGCAGTTCTTC
few,TRBJ2-1,TRBD1,TRBV12-3/TRBV12-4,CASSDNDRGPSNEQFF,TGTGCCAGCAGTGATAACGACAGGGGACCCAGCAATGAGCAGTTCTTC
few,TRBJ1-5,-,TRBV20-1,CSARGGNQPQHF,TGCAGTGCTAGAGGCGGGAATCAGCCCCAGCATTTT
few,TRBJ2-5,-,TRBV6-5,CASGWEANEYF,TGTGCCAGCGGGTGGGAGGCCAATGAGTACTTC
-,TRBJ1-1,TRBD1,TRBV27,CASSQLPGQGHMETEAFF,TGTGCCAGCAGCCAACTACCGGGACAGGGGCATATGGAAACTGAAGCTTTCTTT
-,TRBJ1-1,TRBD1,TRBV27,CATRQGFVTEAFF,TGTGCCACCAGACAGGGATTCGTCACTGAAGCTTTCTTT
-,TRBJ2-5,-,TRBV4-1,CASSQDHFGQLQETQYF,TGCGCCAGCAGCCAAGATCATTTCGGGCAGTTACAAGAGACCCAGTACTTC
-,TRBJ2-1,TRBD1,TRBV12-3/TRBV12-4,CASSSRTGSNEQFF,TGTGCCAGCAGTTCCCGGACAGGGAGCAATGAGCAGTTCTTC
few,TRBJ2-1,TRBD1,TRBV7-2,CASSLVWWDRGPGRSEQFF,TGTGCCAGCAGCTTAGTATGGTGGGACAGGGGTCCGGGACGTAGTGAGCAGTTCTTC
-,TRBJ2-7,TRBD2,TRBV12-3/TRBV12-4,CASSPGAGGYEQYF,TGTGCCAGCAGTCCCGGTGCGGGGGGCTACGAGCAGTACTTC
few,TRBJ1-1,-,TRBV7-9,CASSLVENGPPNTEAFF,TGTGCCAGCAGCTTAGTAGAAAACGGGCCCCCCAACACTGAAGCTTTCTTT
-,TRBJ1-2,TRBD1,TRBV2,CASNPDRGRRGYTF,TGTGCCAGCAACCCAGACAGGGGGCGACGAGGCTACACCTTC
few,TRBJ1-3,-,TRBV7-2,CASGRPSSGNTIYF,TGTGCCAGCGGGAGGCCTTCCTCTGGAAACACCATATATTTT
few,TRBJ1-2,TRBD1,TRBV12-3/TRBV12-4,CASSYGQGSGYTF,TGTGCCAGCAGTTATGGACAGGGAAGTGGCTACACCTTC
-,TRBJ2-5,-,TRBV9,CASSVDSGGQETQYF,TGTGCCAGCAGCGTAGACTCCGGGGGTCAAGAGACCCAGTACTTC
few,TRBJ2-7,-,TRBV9,CASSRSDSSYEQYF,TGTGCCAGCAGCCGAAGCGACTCCTCCTACGAGCAGTACTTC
-,TRBJ1-4,-,TRBV29-1,CSVEGQGEKLFF,TGCAGCGTTGAAGGTCAGGGTGAAAAACTGTTTTTT
few,TRBJ2-7,-,TRBV3-1,CASSRRNYEQYF,TGTGCCAGCAGCCGGCGCAACTACGAGCAGTACTTC
-,TRBJ2-2,-,TRBV5-4,CASSLDRGRSGELFF,TGTGCCAGCAGCTTGGACAGGGGGAGGAGCGGGGAGCTATTTTTT
many,TRBJ2-3,-,TRBV29-1,CSVEGGSDTQYF,TGCAGCGTTGAGGGGGGATCAGATACGCAGTATTTT
many,TRBJ2-5,-,TRBV12-3/TRBV12-4,CASSSRRKETQYF,TGTGCCAGCAGTTCGAGACGGAAAGAGACCCAGTACTTC
-,TRBJ2-2,-,TRBV15,CATKQGKGGELFF,TGTGCCACCAAGCAGGGGAAGGGCGGGGAGCTGTTTTTT
-,TRBJ1-1,-,TRBV5-6,CASSPPAVQFDKLEAFF,TGTGCCAGCAGCCCCCCGGCCGTGCAATTCGACAAACTTGAAGCTTTCTTT
-,TRBJ2-5,-,TRBV6-5,CASSYGVGTTRETQYF,TGTGCCAGCAGTTACGGGGTAGGAACCACCCGCGAGACCCAGTACTTC